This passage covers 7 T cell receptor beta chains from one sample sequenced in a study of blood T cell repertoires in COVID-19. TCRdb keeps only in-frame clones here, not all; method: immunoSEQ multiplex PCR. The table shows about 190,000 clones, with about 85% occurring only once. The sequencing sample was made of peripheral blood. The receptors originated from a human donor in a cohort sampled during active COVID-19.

CDR3 bases: TGTGCCAGCAGTGTGGGACAGGGGGCACACAATGAGCAGTTCTTC. Translating it yields CASSVGQGAHNEQFF. The chain employs TRBV27 and TRBJ2-1, with TRBD1 matching over 12 bases. The CDR3 has 15 residues. Looked up from germline, CDR1 is MNHEY and CDR2 is SMNVEV (reference sequence). Trimming took 5 bases from V and 5 from J; bases not matched to a gene: 4.

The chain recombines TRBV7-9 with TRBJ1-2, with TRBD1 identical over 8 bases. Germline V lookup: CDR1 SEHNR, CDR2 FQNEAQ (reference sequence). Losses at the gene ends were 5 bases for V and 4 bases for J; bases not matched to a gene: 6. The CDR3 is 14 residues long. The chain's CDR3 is CASSERTGTYGYTF. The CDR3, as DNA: TGTGCCAGCAGCGAGAGGACAGGGACCTATGGCTACACCTTC.

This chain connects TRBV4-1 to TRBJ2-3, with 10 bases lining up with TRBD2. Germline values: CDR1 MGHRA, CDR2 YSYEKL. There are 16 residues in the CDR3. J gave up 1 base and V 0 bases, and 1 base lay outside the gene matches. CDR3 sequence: CASSQDLAGGTDTQYF. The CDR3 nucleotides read TGCGCCAGCAGCCAAGATCTAGCGGGGGGCACAGATACGCAGTATTTT.

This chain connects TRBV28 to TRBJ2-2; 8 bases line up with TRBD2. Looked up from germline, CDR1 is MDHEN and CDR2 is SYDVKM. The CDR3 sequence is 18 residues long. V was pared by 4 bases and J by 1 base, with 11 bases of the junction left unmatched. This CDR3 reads CASSYILATSENTGELFF. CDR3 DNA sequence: TGTGCCAGCAGTTACATCCTCGCGACTAGCGAGAACACCGGGGAGCTGTTTTTT.

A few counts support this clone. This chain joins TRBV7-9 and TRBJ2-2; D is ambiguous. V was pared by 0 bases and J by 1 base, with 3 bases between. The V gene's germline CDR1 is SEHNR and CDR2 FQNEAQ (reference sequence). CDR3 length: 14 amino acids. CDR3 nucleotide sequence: TGTGCCAGCAGCTTAGCACAGAACACCGGGGAGCTGTTTTTT. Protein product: CASSLAQNTGELFF.

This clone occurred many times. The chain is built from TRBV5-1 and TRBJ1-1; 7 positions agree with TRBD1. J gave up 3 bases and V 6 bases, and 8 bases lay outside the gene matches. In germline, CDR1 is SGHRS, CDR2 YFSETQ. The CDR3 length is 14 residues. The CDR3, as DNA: TGCGCCAGCACGGTGACAGGGACGGACACTGAAGCTTTCTTT. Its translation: CASTVTGTDTEAFF.

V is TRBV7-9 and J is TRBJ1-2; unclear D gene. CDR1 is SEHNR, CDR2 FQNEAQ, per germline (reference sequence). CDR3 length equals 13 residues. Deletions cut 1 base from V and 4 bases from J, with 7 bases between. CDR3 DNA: TGTGCCAGCAGCTTAGGCCGGGGCTATGGCTACACCTTC. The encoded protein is CASSLGRGYGYTF.